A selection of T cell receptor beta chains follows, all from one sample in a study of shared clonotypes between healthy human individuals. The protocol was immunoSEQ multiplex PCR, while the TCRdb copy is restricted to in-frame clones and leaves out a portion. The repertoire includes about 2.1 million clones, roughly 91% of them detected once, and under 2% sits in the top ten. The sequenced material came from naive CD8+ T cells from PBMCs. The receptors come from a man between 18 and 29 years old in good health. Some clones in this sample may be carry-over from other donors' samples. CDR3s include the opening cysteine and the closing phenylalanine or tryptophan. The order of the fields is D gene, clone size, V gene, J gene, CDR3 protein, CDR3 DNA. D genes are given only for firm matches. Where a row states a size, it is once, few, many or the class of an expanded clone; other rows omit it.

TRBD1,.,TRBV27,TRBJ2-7,CASSPTGTGGDEQYF,TGTGCCAGCAGTCCGACCGGGACAGGGGGGGACGAGCAGTACTTC
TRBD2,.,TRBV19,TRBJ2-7,CASSGQTSGVSYEQYF,TGTGCCAGTAGTGGACAGACTAGCGGAGTCTCCTACGAGCAGTACTTC
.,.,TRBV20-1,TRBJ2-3,CSASQGDTQYF,TGCAGTGCTAGCCAGGGGGATACGCAGTATTTT
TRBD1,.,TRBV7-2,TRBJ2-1,CASSLVGTEYYNEQFF,TGTGCCAGCAGCTTAGTGGGGACAGAGTATTACAATGAGCAGTTCTTC
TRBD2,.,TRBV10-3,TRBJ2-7,CAISENSGTSYEQYF,TGTGCCATCAGTGAGAATAGCGGGACCTCCTACGAGCAGTACTTC
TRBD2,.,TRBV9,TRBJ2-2,CASSARSGSGITGELFF,TGTGCCAGCAGCGCTCGAAGCGGGAGCGGGATCACCGGGGAGCTGTTTTTT
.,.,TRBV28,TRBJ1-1,CASSLSYTGRTEAFF,TGTGCCAGCAGTTTATCATATACAGGGAGGACTGAAGCTTTCTTT
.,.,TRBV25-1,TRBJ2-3,CASSEIGDTDTQYF,TGTGCCAGCAGTGAAATCGGGGACACAGATACGCAGTATTTT
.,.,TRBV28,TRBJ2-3,CASSLRTLLPTDTQYF,TGTGCCAGCAGCCTCAGGACTCTCCTCCCCACAGATACGCAGTATTTT
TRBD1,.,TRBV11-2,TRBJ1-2,CASSFAGGNYGYTF,TGTGCCAGCAGCTTTGCAGGGGGAAACTATGGCTACACCTTC
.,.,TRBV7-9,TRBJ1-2,CASSPLRGGYTF,TGTGCCAGCAGCCCGTTAAGGGGTGGCTACACCTTC
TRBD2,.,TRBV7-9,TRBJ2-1,CASSQVAGVYNEQFF,TGTGCCAGCAGTCAGGTAGCGGGAGTCTACAATGAGCAGTTCTTC
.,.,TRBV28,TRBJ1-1,CASRGLMNTEAFF,TGTGCCAGCCGGGGCCTTATGAACACTGAAGCTTTCTTT
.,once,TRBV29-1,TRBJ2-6,CSVEDQGPGANVLTF,TGCAGCGTTGAAGACCAGGGCCCTGGGGCCAACGTCCTGACTTTC
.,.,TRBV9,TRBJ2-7,CASSGGATFEQYF,TGTGCCAGCAGCGGTGGAGCGACTTTCGAGCAGTACTTC
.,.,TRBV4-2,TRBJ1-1,CASSQGGGLAFF,TGTGCCAGCAGCCAAGGTGGGGGCTTAGCTTTCTTT
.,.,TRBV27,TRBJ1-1,CASSPYGQTNTEAFF,TGTGCCAGCAGTCCCTACGGACAGACGAACACTGAAGCTTTCTTT
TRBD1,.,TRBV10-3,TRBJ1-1,CAISESGDRLEAFF,TGTGCCATCAGTGAGTCGGGGGACAGGCTGGAAGCTTTCTTT
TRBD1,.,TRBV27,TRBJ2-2,CASTKDRGNAGELFF,TGTGCCAGCACCAAAGACAGGGGGAACGCCGGGGAGCTGTTTTTT
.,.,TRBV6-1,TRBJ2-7,CASSEGSFYEQYF,TGTGCCAGCAGTGAAGGTTCCTTCTACGAGCAGTACTTC
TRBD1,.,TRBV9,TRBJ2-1,CASSEVLQGYNEQFF,TGTGCCAGCTCCGAGGTCCTACAGGGGTACAATGAGCAGTTCTTC
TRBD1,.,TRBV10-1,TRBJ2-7,CASSDPRQGLAGEQYF,TGCGCCAGCAGTGATCCTCGACAGGGGTTGGCGGGCGAGCAGTACTTC
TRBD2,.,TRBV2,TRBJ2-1,CASSDPAEAGLFYNEQFF,TGTGCCAGCAGTGACCCTGCAGAAGCGGGGCTATTCTACAATGAGCAGTTCTTC
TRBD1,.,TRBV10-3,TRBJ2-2,CAIRAGTGATGELFF,TGTGCCATCAGGGCCGGGACAGGGGCCACCGGGGAGCTGTTTTTT
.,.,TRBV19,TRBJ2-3,CASSIEARGYDTQYF,TGTGCCAGTAGTATAGAGGCCAGGGGTTACGATACGCAGTATTTT
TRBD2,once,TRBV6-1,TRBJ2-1,CASSGLAGTEQFF,TGTGCCAGCAGTGGTCTAGCGGGAACTGAGCAGTTCTTC